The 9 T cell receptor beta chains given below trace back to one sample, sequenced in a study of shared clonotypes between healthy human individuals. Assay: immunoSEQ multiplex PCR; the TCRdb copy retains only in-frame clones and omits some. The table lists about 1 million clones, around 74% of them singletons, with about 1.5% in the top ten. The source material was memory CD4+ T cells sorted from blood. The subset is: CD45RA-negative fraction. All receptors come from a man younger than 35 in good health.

The CDR3 here is CSVDRGTSGTLSYEQYF. The CDR3 DNA reads as TGCAGCGTTGATAGGGGTACTAGCGGGACCCTTTCCTACGAGCAGTACTTC. The gene calls are TRBV29-1 and TRBJ2-7, with 10 nucleotides matching TRBD2. Germline lookup yields CDR1 SQVTM and CDR2 ANQGSEA. The CDR3 extends over 17 amino acids. The ends lost 3 bases at V and 1 base at J; junction bases unmatched: 12.

CDR3 sequence reads: CASSKTSGGYSTDTQYF. CDR3 coding DNA: TGTGCCAGCAGCAAGACTAGCGGGGGGTATAGCACAGATACGCAGTATTTT. The V gene is TRBV9, the J gene TRBJ2-3; 13 positions agree with TRBD2. The ends lost 4 bases at V and 0 bases at J; junction bases unmatched: 5. Germline V gives CDR1 SGDLS, CDR2 YYNGEE. The CDR3 runs 17 residues. Combining the CDR3 with reference TRBV9 and TRBJ2-3 gives the whole variable domain DSGVTQTPKHLITATGQRVTLRCSPRSGDLSVYWYQQSLDQGLQFLIQYYNGEERAKGNILERFSAQQFPDLHSELNLSSLELGDSALYFCASSKTSGGYSTDTQYFGPGTRLTVL.

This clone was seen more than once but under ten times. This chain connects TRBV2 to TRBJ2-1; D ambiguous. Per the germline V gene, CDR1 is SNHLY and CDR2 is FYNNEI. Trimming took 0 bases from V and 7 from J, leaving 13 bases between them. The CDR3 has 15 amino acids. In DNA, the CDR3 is TGTGCCAGCAGTGAAGCTCCGGGTTCCGTTAATGAGCAGTTCTTC. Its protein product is CASSEAPGSVNEQFF.

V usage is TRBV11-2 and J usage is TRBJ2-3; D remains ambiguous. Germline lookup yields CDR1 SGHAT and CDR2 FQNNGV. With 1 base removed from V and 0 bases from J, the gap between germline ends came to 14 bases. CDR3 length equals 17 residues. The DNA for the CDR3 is TGTGCCAGCAGCTTAGGCTTAGCCGGCCAAAGCACAGATACGCAGTATTTT. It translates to CASSLGLAGQSTDTQYF.

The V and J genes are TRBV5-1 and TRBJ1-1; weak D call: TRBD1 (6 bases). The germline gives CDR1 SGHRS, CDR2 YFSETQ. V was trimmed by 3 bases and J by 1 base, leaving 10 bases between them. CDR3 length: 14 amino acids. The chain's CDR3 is CASSSSGQNTEAFF. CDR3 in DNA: TGCGCCAGCAGCTCCTCGGGACAGAACACTGAAGCTTTCTTT.

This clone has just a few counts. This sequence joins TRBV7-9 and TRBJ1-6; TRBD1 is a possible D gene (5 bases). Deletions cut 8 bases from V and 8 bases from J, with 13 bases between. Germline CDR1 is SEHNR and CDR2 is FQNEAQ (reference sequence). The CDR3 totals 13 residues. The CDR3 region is CASSGTAYSPLHF. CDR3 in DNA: TGTGCCAGCTCAGGGACTGCCTATTCACCCCTCCACTTT.

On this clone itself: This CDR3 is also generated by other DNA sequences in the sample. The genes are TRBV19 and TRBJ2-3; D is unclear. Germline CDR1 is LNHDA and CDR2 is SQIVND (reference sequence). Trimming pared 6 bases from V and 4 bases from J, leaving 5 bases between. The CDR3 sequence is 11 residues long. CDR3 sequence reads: CASSAADTQYF. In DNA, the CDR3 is TGTGCCAGTAGCGCCGCAGATACGCAGTATTTT. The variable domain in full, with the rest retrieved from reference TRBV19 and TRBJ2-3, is DGGITQSPKYLFRKEGQNVTLSCEQNLNHDAMYWYRQDPGQGLRLIYYSQIVNDFQKGDIAEGYSVSREKKESFPLTVTSAQKNPTAFYLCASSAADTQYFGPGTRLTVL.

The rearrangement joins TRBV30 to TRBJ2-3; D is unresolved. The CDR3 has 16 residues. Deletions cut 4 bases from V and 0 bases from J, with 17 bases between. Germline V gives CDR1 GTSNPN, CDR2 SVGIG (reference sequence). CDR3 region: CAWIFGSYLSTDTQYF. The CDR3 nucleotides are TGTGCCTGGATTTTCGGGTCCTATCTTAGCACAGATACGCAGTATTTT.

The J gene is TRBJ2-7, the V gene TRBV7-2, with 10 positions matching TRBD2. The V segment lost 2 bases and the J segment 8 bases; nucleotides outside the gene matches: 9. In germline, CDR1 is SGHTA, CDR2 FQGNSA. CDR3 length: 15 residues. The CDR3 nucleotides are TGTGCCAGCAGCTTAAAACTAGCGGGAAAGCCCCAGCAGTACTTC. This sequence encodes CASSLKLAGKPQQYF.